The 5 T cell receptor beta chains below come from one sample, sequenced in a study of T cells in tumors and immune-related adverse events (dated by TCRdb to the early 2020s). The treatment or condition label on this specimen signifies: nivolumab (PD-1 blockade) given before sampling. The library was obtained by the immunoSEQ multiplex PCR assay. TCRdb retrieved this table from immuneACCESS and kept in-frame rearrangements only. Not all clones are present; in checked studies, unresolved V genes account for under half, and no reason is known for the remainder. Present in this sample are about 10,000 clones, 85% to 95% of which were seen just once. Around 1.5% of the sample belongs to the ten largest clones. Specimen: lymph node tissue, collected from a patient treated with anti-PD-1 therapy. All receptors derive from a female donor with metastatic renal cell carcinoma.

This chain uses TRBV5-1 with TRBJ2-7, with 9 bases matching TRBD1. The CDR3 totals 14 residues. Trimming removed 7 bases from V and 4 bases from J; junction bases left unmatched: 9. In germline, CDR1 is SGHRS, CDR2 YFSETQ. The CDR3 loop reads CASAMGTGSYEQYF. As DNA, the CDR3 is TGCGCCAGCGCGATGGGGACAGGGTCGTACGAGCAGTACTTC.

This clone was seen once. The CDR3 nucleotides read TGTGCCAGTAGAAACGGAAATTCAGGTTTCAATCAGCCCCAGCATTTT. Residues: CASRNGNSGFNQPQHF. The rearrangement uses TRBV19 and TRBJ1-5; D gene ambiguous. Germline-derived CDR1 and CDR2 are LNHDA and SQIVND (reference sequence). This CDR3 has 16 residues. With 6 bases removed from V and 3 bases from J, the gap between germline ends came to 18 bases.

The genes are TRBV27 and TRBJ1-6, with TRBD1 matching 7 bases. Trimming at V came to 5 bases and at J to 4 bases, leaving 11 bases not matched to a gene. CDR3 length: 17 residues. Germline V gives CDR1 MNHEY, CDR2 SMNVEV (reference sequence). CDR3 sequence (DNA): TGTGCCAGCAGTAGACGGACAGGTGGGGCGTATAATTCACCCCTCCACTTT. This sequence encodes CASSRRTGGAYNSPLHF.

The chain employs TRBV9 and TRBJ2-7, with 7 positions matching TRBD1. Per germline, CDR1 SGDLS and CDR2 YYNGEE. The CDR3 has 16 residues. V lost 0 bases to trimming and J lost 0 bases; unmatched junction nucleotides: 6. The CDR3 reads CASSVAPQGPSYEQYF. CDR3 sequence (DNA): TGTGCCAGCAGCGTAGCCCCACAGGGGCCCTCCTACGAGCAGTACTTC.

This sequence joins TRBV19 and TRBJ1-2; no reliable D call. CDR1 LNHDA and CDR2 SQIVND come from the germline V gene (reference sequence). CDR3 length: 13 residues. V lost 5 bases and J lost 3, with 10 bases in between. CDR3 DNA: TGTGCCAGTAGTCCCACCAACGACTATGGCTACACCTTC. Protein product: CASSPTNDYGYTF. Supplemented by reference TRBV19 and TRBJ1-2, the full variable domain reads DGGITQSPKYLFRKEGQNVTLSCEQNLNHDAMYWYRQDPGQGLRLIYYSQIVNDFQKGDIAEGYSVSREKKESFPLTVTSAQKNPTAFYLCASSPTNDYGYTFGSGTRLTVV.